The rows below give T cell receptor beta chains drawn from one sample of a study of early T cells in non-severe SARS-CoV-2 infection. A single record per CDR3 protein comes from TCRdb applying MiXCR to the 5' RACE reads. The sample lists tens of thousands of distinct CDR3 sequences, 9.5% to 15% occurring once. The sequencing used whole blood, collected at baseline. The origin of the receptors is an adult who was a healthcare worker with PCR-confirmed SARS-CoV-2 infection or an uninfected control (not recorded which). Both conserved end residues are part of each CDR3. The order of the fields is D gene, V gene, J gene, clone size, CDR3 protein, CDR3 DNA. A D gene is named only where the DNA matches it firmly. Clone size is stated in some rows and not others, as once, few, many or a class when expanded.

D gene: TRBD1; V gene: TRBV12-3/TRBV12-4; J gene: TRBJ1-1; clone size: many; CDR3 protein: CASSSQTGGYTEAFF; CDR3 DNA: TGTGCCAGCAGTTCCCAGACAGGGGGCTACACTGAAGCTTTCTTT
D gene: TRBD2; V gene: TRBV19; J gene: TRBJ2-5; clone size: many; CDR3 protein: CASTASGLRGARETQYF; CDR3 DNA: TGTGCCAGTACCGCCTCGGGACTACGGGGAGCACGGGAGACCCAGTACTTC
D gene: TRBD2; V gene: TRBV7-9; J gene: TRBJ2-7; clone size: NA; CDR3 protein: CASSILAGVGYEQYF; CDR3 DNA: TGTGCCAGCAGCATACTAGCGGGAGTTGGCTACGAGCAGTACTTC
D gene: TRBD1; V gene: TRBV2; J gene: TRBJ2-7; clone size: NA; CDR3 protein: CASSERQGYYEQYF; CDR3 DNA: TGTGCCAGCAGTGAACGACAGGGGTACTACGAGCAGTACTTC
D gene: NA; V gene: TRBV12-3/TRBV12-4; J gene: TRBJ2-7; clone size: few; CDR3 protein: CASRSSRAGAYEQYF; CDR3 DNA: TGTGCCAGCAGGTCTTCCCGGGCAGGGGCCTACGAGCAGTACTTC
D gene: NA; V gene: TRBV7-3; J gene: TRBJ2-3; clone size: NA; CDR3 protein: CASSAPGTDTQYF; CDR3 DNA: TGTGCCAGCAGCGCCCCGGGCACAGATACGCAGTATTTT
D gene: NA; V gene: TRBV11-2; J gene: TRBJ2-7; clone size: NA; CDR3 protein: CASSESGLSSYEQYF; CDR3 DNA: TGTGCCAGCAGCGAAAGCGGGCTCAGCTCCTACGAGCAGTACTTC
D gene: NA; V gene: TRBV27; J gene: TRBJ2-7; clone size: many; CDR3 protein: CASRSPAGSLYEQYF; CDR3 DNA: TGTGCCAGCAGGTCTCCGGCGGGCTCTTTGTACGAGCAGTACTTC
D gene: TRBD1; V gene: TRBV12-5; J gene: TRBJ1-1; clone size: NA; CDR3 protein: CASGLPGGHTEAFF; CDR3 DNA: TGTGCTAGTGGTTTGCCAGGGGGCCACACTGAAGCTTTCTTT
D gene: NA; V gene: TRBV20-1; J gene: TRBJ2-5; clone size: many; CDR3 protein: CSASQAGGLQVQYF; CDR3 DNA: TGCAGTGCTAGTCAGGCAGGGGGACTCCAAGTCCAGTACTTC
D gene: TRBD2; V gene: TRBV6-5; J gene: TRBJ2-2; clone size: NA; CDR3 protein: CASSPGGGTGELFF; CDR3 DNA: TGTGCCAGCAGTCCCGGGGGGGGCACCGGGGAGCTGTTTTTT
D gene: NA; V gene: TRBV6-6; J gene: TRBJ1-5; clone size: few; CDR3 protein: CASSVSDSQEAQHF; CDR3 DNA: TGTGCCAGCAGTGTATCGGACAGTCAAGAAGCCCAGCATTTT
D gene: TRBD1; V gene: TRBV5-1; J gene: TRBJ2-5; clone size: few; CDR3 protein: CASSLRTGGSQETQYF; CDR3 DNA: TGCGCCAGCAGCCTCAGGACAGGGGGCTCCCAAGAGACCCAGTACTTC
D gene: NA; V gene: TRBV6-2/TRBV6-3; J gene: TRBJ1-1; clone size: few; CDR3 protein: CASSSTENTEAFF; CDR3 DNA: TGTGCCAGCAGCTCGACCGAGAACACTGAAGCTTTCTTT
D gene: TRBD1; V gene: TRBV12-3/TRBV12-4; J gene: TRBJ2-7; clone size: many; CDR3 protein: CASSPDRGIPYEQYF; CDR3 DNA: TGTGCCAGCAGTCCCGACAGGGGGATACCCTACGAGCAGTACTTC
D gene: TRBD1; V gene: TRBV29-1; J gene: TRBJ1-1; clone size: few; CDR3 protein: CSGDRGLTEAFF; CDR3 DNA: TGCAGCGGCGACAGGGGGCTCACTGAAGCTTTCTTT
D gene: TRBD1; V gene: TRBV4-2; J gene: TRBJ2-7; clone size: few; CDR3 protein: CASSPGATGTGGSGQYF; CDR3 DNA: TGTGCCAGCAGCCCGGGGGCCACGGGGACAGGGGGGAGTGGGCAGTACTTC
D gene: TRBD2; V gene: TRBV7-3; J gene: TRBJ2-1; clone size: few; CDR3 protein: CASSPLGGSSSYNEQFF; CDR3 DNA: TGTGCCAGCAGCCCCCTAGGCGGGAGCAGCTCCTACAATGAGCAGTTCTTC
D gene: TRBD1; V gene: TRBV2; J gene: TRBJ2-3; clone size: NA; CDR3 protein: CAVGQGTDTQYF; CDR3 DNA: TGTGCCGTAGGACAGGGTACAGATACGCAGTATTTT
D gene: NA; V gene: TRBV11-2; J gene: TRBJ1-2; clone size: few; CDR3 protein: CASTSPFRYYGYTF; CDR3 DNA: TGTGCCAGCACCTCCCCGTTCAGATACTATGGCTACACCTTC
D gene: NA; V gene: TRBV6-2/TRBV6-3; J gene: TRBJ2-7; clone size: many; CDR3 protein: CASSYSTETYEQYF; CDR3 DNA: TGTGCCAGCAGTTACTCGACAGAAACCTACGAGCAGTACTTC
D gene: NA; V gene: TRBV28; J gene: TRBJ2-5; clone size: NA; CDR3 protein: CASRNQGPGETQYF; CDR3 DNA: TGTGCCAGTCGCAATCAAGGCCCTGGGGAGACCCAGTACTTC
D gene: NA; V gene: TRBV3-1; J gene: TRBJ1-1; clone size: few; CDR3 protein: CASSPSGNTEAFF; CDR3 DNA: TGTGCCAGCAGCCCTTCAGGGAACACTGAAGCTTTCTTT
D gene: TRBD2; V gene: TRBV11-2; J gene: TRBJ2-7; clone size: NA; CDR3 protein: CASSPGLALEQYF; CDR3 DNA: TGTGCCAGCAGCCCCGGACTAGCGCTTGAGCAGTACTTC
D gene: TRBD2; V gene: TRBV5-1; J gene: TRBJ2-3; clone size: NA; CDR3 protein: CASRIKSTSGRDTDTQYF; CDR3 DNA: TGCGCCAGCAGGATAAAAAGTACTAGCGGGAGAGACACAGATACGCAGTATTTT
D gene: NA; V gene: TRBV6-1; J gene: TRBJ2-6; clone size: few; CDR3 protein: CAGDGGFGANVLTF; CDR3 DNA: TGTGCCGGAGATGGGGGGTTTGGGGCCAACGTCCTGACTTTC
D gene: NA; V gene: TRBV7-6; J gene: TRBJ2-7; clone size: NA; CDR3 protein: CASSRSVGRGEQYF; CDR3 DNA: TGTGCCAGCAGCCGAAGTGTCGGCAGGGGCGAGCAGTACTTC
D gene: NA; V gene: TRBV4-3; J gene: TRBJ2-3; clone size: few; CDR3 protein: CASSPRLVDTQYF; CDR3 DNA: TGCGCCAGCAGCCCCAGACTAGTAGATACGCAGTATTTT
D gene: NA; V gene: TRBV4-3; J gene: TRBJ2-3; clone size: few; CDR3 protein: CASSQGRMATDTQYF; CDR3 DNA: TGCGCCAGCAGCCAAGGCCGGATGGCCACAGATACGCAGTATTTT
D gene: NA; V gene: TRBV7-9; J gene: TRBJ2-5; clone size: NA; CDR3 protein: CASSLRGLETQYF; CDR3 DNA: TGTGCCAGCAGCTTACGGGGGTTGGAGACCCAGTACTTC
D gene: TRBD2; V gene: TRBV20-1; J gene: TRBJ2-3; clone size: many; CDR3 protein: CSARDPRGLAGSSSTDTQYF; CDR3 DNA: TGCAGTGCTAGAGACCCTAGGGGACTAGCGGGATCTTCTAGCACAGATACGCAGTATTTT
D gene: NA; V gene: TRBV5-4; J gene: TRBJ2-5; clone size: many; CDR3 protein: CASTSGIQETQYF; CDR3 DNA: TGTGCCAGCACTTCCGGAATACAAGAGACCCAGTACTTC
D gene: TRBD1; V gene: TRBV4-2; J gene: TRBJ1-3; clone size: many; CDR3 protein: CASSQEQTRGGGRNTIYF; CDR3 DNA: TGTGCCAGCAGCCAAGAACAGACAAGAGGGGGCGGTAGAAACACCATATATTTT
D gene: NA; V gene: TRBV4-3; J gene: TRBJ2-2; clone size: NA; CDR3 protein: CASSQTGYTGELFF; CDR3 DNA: TGCGCCAGCAGCCAAACAGGGTACACCGGGGAGCTGTTTTTT
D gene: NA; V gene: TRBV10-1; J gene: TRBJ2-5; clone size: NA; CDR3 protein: CASNTRLRETQYF; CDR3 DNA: TGCGCCAGCAATACTAGATTACGAGAGACCCAGTACTTC
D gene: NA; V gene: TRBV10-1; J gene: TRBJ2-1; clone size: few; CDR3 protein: CASSEANNEQFF; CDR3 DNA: TGCGCCAGCAGTGAGGCTAACAATGAGCAGTTCTTC
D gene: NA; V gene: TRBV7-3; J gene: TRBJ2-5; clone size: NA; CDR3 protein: CASSLSHQETQYF; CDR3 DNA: TGTGCCAGCAGCTTAAGCCACCAAGAGACCCAGTACTTC
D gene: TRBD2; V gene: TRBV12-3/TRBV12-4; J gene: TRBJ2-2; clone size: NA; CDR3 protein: CASSSPTSGSQNTGELFF; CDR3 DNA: TGTGCCAGCAGTTCCCCCACTAGCGGGAGTCAAAACACCGGGGAGCTGTTTTTT
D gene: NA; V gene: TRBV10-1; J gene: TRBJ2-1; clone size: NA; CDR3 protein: CASSDRVSSYNEQFF; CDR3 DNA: TGCGCCAGCAGTGACCGGGTTAGCTCCTACAATGAGCAGTTCTTC
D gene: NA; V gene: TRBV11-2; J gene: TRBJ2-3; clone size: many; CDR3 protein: CASSFEVSDTQYF; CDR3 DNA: TGTGCCAGCAGCTTCGAGGTGTCAGATACGCAGTATTTT
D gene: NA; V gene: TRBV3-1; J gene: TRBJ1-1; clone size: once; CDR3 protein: CASSSSEGQEAFF; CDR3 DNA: TGTGCCAGCAGCTCCTCCGAAGGACAGGAAGCTTTCTTT
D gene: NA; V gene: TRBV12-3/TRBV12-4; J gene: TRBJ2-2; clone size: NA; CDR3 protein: CASSFRRPNTGELFF; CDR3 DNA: TGTGCCAGCAGTTTTCGTAGGCCGAACACCGGGGAGCTGTTTTTT
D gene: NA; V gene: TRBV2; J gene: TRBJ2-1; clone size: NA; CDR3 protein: CASASLPRGEQFF; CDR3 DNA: TGTGCCAGCGCCAGTCTACCCCGGGGTGAGCAGTTCTTC
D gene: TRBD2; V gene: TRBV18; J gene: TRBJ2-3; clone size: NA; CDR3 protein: CASSPKGLAFTDTQYF; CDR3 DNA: TGTGCCAGCTCACCAAAAGGACTAGCGTTCACAGATACGCAGTATTTT
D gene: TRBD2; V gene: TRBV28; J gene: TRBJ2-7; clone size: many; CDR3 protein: CASSSRTSGIGEQYF; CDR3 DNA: TGTGCCAGCAGTTCTCGGACTAGCGGGATAGGCGAGCAGTACTTC
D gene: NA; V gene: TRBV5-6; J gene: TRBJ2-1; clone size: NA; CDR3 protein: CASSSDYNEQFF; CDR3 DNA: TGTGCCAGCAGCTCGGACTACAATGAGCAGTTCTTC
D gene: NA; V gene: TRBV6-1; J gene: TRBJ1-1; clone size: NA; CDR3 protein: CATLGKENTEAFF; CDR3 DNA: TGTGCGACATTGGGTAAGGAGAACACTGAAGCTTTCTTT
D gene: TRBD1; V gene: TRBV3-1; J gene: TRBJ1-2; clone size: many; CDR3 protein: CASSERTGGIYGYTF; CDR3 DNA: TGTGCCAGCAGCGAACGGACAGGCGGTATCTATGGCTACACCTTC
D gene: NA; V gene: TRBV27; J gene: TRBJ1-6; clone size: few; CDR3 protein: CASSTRGNNSPLHF; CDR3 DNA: TGTGCCAGCAGTACCAGGGGTAATAATTCACCCCTCCACTTT
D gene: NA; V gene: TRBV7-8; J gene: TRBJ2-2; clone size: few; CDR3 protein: CASSLRGRGPSNTGELFF; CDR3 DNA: TGTGCCAGCAGCCTCCGTGGTCGGGGTCCTTCGAACACCGGGGAGCTGTTTTTT
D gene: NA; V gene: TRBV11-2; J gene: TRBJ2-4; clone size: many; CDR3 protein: CASSTSSGIQYF; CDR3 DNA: TGTGCCAGCAGTACTAGTTCCGGCATTCAGTACTTC